This T cell receptor (beta chain) stems from a study of T cell repertoires in cytomegalovirus infection. Note on this clonotype: Its antigen is unidentified.

Trimming cost V 0 bases and J 7 bases, with 10 bases left between them. This CDR3 is 13 amino acids long. In germline, CDR1 is LGHNA, CDR2 YSLEER. MiXCR, applied by TCRdb to the reads, yields one record per CDR3 protein. In the table there are about 60,000 distinct CDR3 sequences, about a fifth of which are singletons. The chain is built from TRBV4-3 and TRBJ2-7; D may be TRBD1 (6 bases). The specimen comprised CD8+ T cells from cultured PBMCs, sampled from culture after CMV antigen stimulation. This TCR derives from a human donor in good health (CMV status not recorded). Some clones in this sample may be carry-over from other donors' samples. The CDR3 nucleotides are TGCGCCAGCAGCCAAGATAGGGGGTGGGAGCAGTACTTC. Amino acids: CASSQDRGWEQYF.